This TCR beta chain is from a study of T cell repertoires in cytomegalovirus infection. TCRdb analysed the reads with MiXCR anew, one entry per CDR3 protein. This repertoire shows a few hundred thousand distinct CDR3 sequences, around 15% found once; its top ten account for 7% to 9.5%. Broader study findings: People with CMV and the relevant HLA were identified by cumulative public TCR beta family frequency. It was HLA-C-restricted CMV-specific TCR beta clonotypes that dominated the response ex vivo.

The CDR3 sequence is 15 residues long. The V end was cut by 5 bases, the J end by 2 bases, with 16 bases between. The germline CDR1 and CDR2 sequences are SEHNR and FQNEAQ (reference sequence). Of note for this clonotype: Its antigen is undetermined.

The sequence derives from a human donor in good health (CMV status not recorded). Some clones in this sample may be carry-over from other donors' samples. The sequencing sample was made of PBMCs. This rearrangement joins TRBV7-9 to TRBJ2-7; D gene unclear. CDR3: CASSPYGQVTYEQYF. CDR3 DNA sequence: TGTGCCAGCAGCCCATATGGGCAGGTGACCTACGAGCAGTACTTC. The whole variable domain, remainder taken from reference TRBV7-9 and TRBJ2-7, is DTGVSQNPRHKITKRGQNVTFRCDPISEHNRLYWYRQTLGQGPEFLTYFQNEAQLEKSRLLSDRFSAERPKGSFSTLEIQRTEQGDSAMYLCASSPYGQVTYEQYFGPGTRLTVT.